The sequence of this T cell receptor beta chain was determined in a study of control samples from healthy donors and cancer patients. The assay was immunoSEQ multiplex PCR, and TCRdb's table has in-frame clones only and misses some. The sample consists of 40,000 to 55,000 clones, about 91% of them appearing once. Germline V lookup: CDR1 MNHEY, CDR2 SMNVEV (reference sequence). J was trimmed by 2 bases and V by 6 bases; bases with no gene match: 4. The CDR3 consists of 14 residues. This clone has only a few counts. The chain joins TRBV27 to TRBJ1-2; 9 bases agree with TRBD1. Sequenced sample: PBMCs. This clonotype was sampled from a woman aged 40 to 50 with head and neck cancer. CDR3 amino acids: CASRATGGNYGYTF. The CDR3, as DNA: TGTGCCAGCAGGGCGACAGGGGGGAACTATGGCTACACCTTC.